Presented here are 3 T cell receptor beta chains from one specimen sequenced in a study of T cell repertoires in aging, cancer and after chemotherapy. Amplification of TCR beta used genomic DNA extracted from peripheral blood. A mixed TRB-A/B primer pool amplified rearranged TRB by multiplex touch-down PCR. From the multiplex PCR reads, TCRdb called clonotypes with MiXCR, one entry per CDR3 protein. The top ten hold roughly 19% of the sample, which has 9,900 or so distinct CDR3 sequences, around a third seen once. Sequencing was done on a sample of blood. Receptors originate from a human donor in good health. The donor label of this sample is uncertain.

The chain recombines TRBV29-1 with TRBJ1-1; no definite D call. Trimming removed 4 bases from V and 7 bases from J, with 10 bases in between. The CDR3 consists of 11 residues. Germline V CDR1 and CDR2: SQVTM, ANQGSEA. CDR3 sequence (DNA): TGCAGCGTTGCTGACATAAGTGAAGCTTTCTTT. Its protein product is CSVADISEAFF.

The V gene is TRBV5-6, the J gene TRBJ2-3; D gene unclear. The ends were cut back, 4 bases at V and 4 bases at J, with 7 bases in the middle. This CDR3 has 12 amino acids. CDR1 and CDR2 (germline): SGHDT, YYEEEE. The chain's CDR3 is CASSLAADTQYF. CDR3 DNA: TGTGCCAGCAGCCTTGCTGCAGATACGCAGTATTTT.

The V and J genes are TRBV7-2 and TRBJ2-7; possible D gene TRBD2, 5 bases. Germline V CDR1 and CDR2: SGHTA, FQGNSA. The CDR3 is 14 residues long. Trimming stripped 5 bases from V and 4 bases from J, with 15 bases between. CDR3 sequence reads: CASSPRRGGYEQYF. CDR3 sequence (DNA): TGTGCCAGCAGCCCACGACGGGGTGGGTACGAGCAGTACTTC.